This TCR beta chain emerged from a study of cytomegalovirus exposure and HLA in healthy donors. Whole-study context: The Caucasian-associated ancestry cluster contained about 80% of the approximately 400 genotyped donors.

Germline-derived CDR1 and CDR2 are SNHLY and FYNNEI. The CDR3 is 13 amino acids. Notes on the study in general: Later on, analysis showed that most CMV-associated TCR beta chains appeared to be HLA-restricted. Prior analysis indicated that the majority of TCR beta V segments exhibited productivity approximately 87% or approximately 30% of the time. Roughly even sequencing depth across donors was the assumption behind the presence/absence analyses.

With 60 Vbeta and 13 Jbeta primers, the PCR was carried out. Repertoires were generated with immunoSEQ multiplex PCR, while TCRdb's copy carries only in-frame clones and drops some. The data show roughly 250,000 clones, with roughly 80% seen just once and more than 0.3% held by the top ten. The table lists this clone with a few counts. Its antigen is undetermined. The germline gene is not matched at one end of the junction; a read error may be the cause. Sample: PBMCs. This chain connects TRBV2 to TRBJ2-3; D gene ambiguous. This receptor was taken from a girl aged 2 to 10 in good health and CMV-seronegative. CDR3 bases: TGTGCCAGCAGTGAAGGGAGTGGAGCCCTTCCTGATTTT. It translates to CASSEGSGALPDF.